This TCR beta chain was sequenced for a study of OX40 agonist ivuxolimab in advanced cancers. Context from the whole study: Ivuxolimab was a fully human IgG2 agonistic monoclonal antibody targeting the costimulatory receptor OX40 (CD134). Intravenous ivuxolimab was administered to patients every 2 weeks at six dose levels: 0.01, 0.1, 0.3, 1.5, 3 and 10 mg/kg. Of the 50 to 55 patients in dose escalation, 19 had hepatocellular carcinoma, some 15 had melanoma, 9 had renal cell carcinoma and 9 had head and neck cancer. In the dose-escalation cohort, more than 80% of patients were male, and the mean age was roughly 60 years with a range of 23 to 79. Patients were allowed to have had prior anti-PD-1, anti-PD-L1 or anti-CTLA-4 therapy, and 40% to 45% of the dose-escalation patients had previously received checkpoint inhibitors. Partial responses were achieved by three dose-escalation patients, of whom one had hepatocellular carcinoma and two had cutaneous melanoma. Peripheral TCRbeta sequencing aimed to test whether ivuxolimab altered TCR sequence diversity and caused clonal T-cell expansion. The paper reports the monotherapy dose-escalation portion (N of about 47 patients) of the phase I ivuxolimab trial.

The germline V and J ends show losses of 8 bases and 6 bases respectively, and no gene match explains 10 bases of the junction. The cysteine opens and the phenylalanine closes a CDR3 of 15 amino acids. Only the CDR3 region is kept as DNA, spanning 45 bases read in frame from base 1. The germline V gene specifies MDHEN as CDR1 and SYDVKM as CDR2. Study-level results and caveats: At doses of 0.1 to 3.0 mg/kg, clonal expansion of both CD4+ and CD8+ T cells in blood was seen between baseline and week 6. Which antigens the clonally expanded peripheral T cells were specific for was not determined. After ivuxolimab, expanded clones were on average more numerous among CD8+ T cells than among CD4+ T cells. In the 0.1-3.0 mg/kg groups, partial responders were among the patients with the lowest normalized peripheral clonal expansion, particularly in CD8+ T cells. Low levels of normalized T-cell clonal expansion were also seen in some patients who did not respond.

Patients with autoimmune disease history or receiving systemic immunosuppression were excluded from the trial. In every dose cohort, peripheral blood was drawn for TCR sequencing at baseline, cycle 4 day 1, and cycle 7 day 1. The samples were drawn from a first-in-human, open-label, multicenter phase I dose-escalation trial of ivuxolimab. Adults with locally advanced or metastatic melanoma, renal cell carcinoma, hepatocellular carcinoma or head and neck squamous cell carcinoma were enrolled in the trial. Before TCR sequencing, CD4+ and CD8+ T cells were separately sorted from peripheral blood. Comment on this clone: What antigen it recognizes has not been identified. No much larger clone is present one base from it, and per-base qualities are unavailable.

To sequence the TCRbeta CDR3 region, genomic DNA was isolated from the sorted cells. The immunoSEQ Assay was used for sequencing of TCRbeta CDR3 regions. The table was pulled from immuneACCESS by TCRdb, which kept in-frame rearrangements only. Such tables lose some clones; where checked, under half of the loss comes from unresolved V genes, and the rest has no known cause. Recorded for this sample are approximately 70,000 clones; about nine tenths of them occurred a single time. The ten largest clones add up to about 1.3% of the sample. The clonotype was recovered from an adult with an advanced solid tumor such as melanoma, head and neck, liver or kidney cancer. The rearranged chain carries TRBV28 and TRBJ2-1; the junction holds 10 bases that match TRBD2. Specimen: CD4+ or CD8+ T cells sorted from blood, collected in a trial of the OX40 agonist ivuxolimab. The CDR3 in this case is CASGGWASGGNEQFF. In nucleotides, the sequence is TGTGCCAGCGGGGGTTGGGCTAGCGGGGGCAATGAGCAGTTCTTC.